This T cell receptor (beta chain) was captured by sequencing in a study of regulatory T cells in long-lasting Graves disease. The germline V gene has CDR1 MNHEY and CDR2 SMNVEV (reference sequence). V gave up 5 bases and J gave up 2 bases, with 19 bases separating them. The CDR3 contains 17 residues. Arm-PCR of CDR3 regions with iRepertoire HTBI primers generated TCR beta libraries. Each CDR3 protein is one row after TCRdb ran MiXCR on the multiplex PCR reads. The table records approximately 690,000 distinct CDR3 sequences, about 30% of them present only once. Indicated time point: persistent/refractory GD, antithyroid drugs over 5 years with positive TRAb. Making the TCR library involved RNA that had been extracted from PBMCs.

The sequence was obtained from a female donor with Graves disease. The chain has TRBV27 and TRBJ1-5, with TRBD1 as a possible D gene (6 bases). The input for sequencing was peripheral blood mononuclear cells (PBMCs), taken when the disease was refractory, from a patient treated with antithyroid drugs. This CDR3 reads CASSPTGITDGNQPQHF. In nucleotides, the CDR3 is TGTGCCAGCAGTCCAACAGGGATAACGGATGGCAATCAGCCCCAGCATTTT.